The 15 T cell receptor beta chains below come from one sample, sequenced in a study of shared clonotypes between healthy human individuals. Sequencing used immunoSEQ multiplex PCR; TCRdb keeps in-frame clones, though not all of them. The top ten clones hold 0.3% to 0.4% of a sample with approximately 2.1 million clones, 85% to 95% of them seen once. The sample was naive CD4+ T cells from PBMCs. Subset described: CD45RA+ positively selected. Receptors originate from a man aged 18 to 30 in good health. Some clones in this sample may be carry-over from other donors' samples.

This clone was seen a single time. The chain is built from TRBV6-5 and TRBJ1-5, with D possibly being TRBD1 (5 bases). Looked up from germline, CDR1 is MNHEY and CDR2 is SVGAGI. The CDR3 runs to 13 residues. The V gene lost 7 bases and the J gene lost 4 bases, with 11 bases spanning the gap. CDR3 sequence (DNA): TGTGCCAGCACCCCGCAGGGTAATCAGCCCCAGCATTTT. Its protein is CASTPQGNQPQHF.

The chain has TRBV5-1 and TRBJ2-1; 7 bases fit TRBD1. Germline V lookup: CDR1 SGHRS, CDR2 YFSETQ. V gave up 2 bases and J gave up 6 bases; unmatched junction bases: 8. The CDR3 is made up of 15 amino acids. CDR3 nucleotides: TGCGCCAGCAGCTTCGCCGGGACAGCAGGCAATGAGCAGTTCTTC. Amino acids: CASSFAGTAGNEQFF.

The chain joins TRBV5-1 to TRBJ2-2; unclear D gene. CDR1 is SGHRS and CDR2 is YFSETQ in the germline V gene. The CDR3 has 17 amino acids. Trimming shortened V by 4 bases and J by 0 bases, and 16 bases separated the two germline ends. Written as DNA, the CDR3 is TGCGCCAGCAGCGCTACGCCCCTAGGGTCGAACACCGGGGAGCTGTTTTTT. It yields the protein CASSATPLGSNTGELFF.

The V call is TRBV21-1, the J call TRBJ1-1. TRBV21-1 corresponds to a pseudogene. The CDR3 has 12 amino acids. The CDR3 DNA sequence: TGTGCCAGCAGCAGCCGGGCCGTTGGAGCTTTCTTT. Translating it yields CASSSRAVGAFF.

The chain combines TRBV10-3 with TRBJ1-1, with 8 nucleotides matching TRBD1. The CDR3 is 16 amino acids. The germline gives CDR1 ENHRY, CDR2 SYGVKD. V lost 0 bases, J lost 0 bases, and 3 bases stayed unmatched. The CDR3 region is CAISESDRVMNTEAFF. The CDR3 DNA reads as TGTGCCATCAGTGAGTCGGACAGGGTGATGAACACTGAAGCTTTCTTT.

This chain uses TRBV19 with TRBJ2-7; D is undetermined. Trimming took 4 bases from V and 1 from J, leaving 17 bases between them. Germline CDR1 and CDR2: LNHDA and SQIVND (reference sequence). The length of the CDR3 is 16 residues. The CDR3 region is CASSKSAASFSYEQYF. CDR3 in DNA: TGTGCCAGTAGTAAGTCGGCAGCATCTTTTTCCTACGAGCAGTACTTC.

This CDR3 reads CASSFVLGLAGRGGTYEQYF. CDR3 nucleotide sequence: TGTGCCAGCAGTTTTGTCCTGGGACTAGCGGGACGCGGTGGCACCTACGAGCAGTACTTC. V is TRBV28 and J is TRBJ2-7; 13 positions match TRBD2. The CDR3 is made up of 20 amino acids. Germline CDR1 reads MDHEN; CDR2 reads SYDVKM. Losses at the gene ends were 3 bases for V and 2 bases for J; bases not matched to a gene: 16. The full variable domain, completed using reference TRBV28 and TRBJ2-7, is DVKVTQSSRYLVKRTGEKVFLECVQDMDHENMFWYRQDPGLGLRLIYFSYDVKMKEKGDIPEGYSVSREKKERFSLILESASTNQTSMYLCASSFVLGLAGRGGTYEQYFGPGTRLTVT.

The chain employs TRBV7-9 and TRBJ2-3, with TRBD2 as a possible D gene (6 bases). CDR1 SEHNR and CDR2 FQNEAQ come from the germline V gene (reference sequence). The CDR3 runs to 15 residues. V lost 2 bases and J 1 base, leaving 10 bases between the germline ends. CDR3 loop: CASSLLSSGTDTQYF. The CDR3 nucleotides read TGTGCCAGCAGCTTATTATCTAGCGGCACAGATACGCAGTATTTT.

V is TRBV7-8 and J is TRBJ2-1, with TRBD2 matching over 10 bases. The junction had 4 bases not matched to a gene; V was cut back by 5 bases and J by 3 bases. The CDR3 spans 15 residues. The germline gives CDR1 SGHVS, CDR2 FQNEAQ. The CDR3 nucleotides read TGTGCCAGCAGCCCGGGACTAGCGATCTACAATGAGCAGTTCTTC. Translating gives CASSPGLAIYNEQFF. Complete variable domain (other parts from reference TRBV7-8 and TRBJ2-1): GAGVSQSPRYKVAKRGQDVALRCDPISGHVSLFWYQQALGQGPEFLTYFQNEAQLDKSGLPSDRFFAERPEGSVSTLKIQRTQQEDSAVYLCASSPGLAIYNEQFFGPGTRLTVL.

The rearrangement links TRBV25-1 to TRBJ1-4, with 7 bases identical to TRBD1. The germline V gene encodes CDR1 MGHDK and CDR2 SYGVNS. This CDR3 contains 13 residues. The trim removed 8 bases at V and 4 bases at J, leaving 4 bases unmatched. The CDR3 coding sequence is TGTGCCAGCCACCGGGACAGTAATGAAAAACTGTTTTTT. Protein sequence: CASHRDSNEKLFF. Full variable domain (remainder filled in from reference TRBV25-1 and TRBJ1-4): EADIYQTPRYLVIGTGKKITLECSQTMGHDKMYWYQQDPGMELHLIHYSYGVNSTEKGDLSSESTVSRIRTEHFPLTLESARPSHTSQYLCASHRDSNEKLFFGSGTQLSVL.

The chain has TRBV11-2 and TRBJ2-7; the match to TRBD2 covers 9 bases. V shed 6 bases, J shed 5 bases, and the junction held 11 bases outside the gene matches. CDR3 length: 15 amino acids. Germline loops: CDR1 SGHAT, CDR2 FQNNGV. The CDR3 loop is CASRILGTSRHEQYF. The CDR3 DNA reads as TGTGCCAGCAGAATTCTTGGGACTAGCCGACACGAGCAGTACTTC.

This chain uses TRBV6-1 with TRBJ1-2, with D hard to call. The CDR3 covers 13 residues. Looked up from germline, CDR1 is MNHNS and CDR2 is SASEGT. The V and J ends lost 6 bases and 10 bases respectively, with 18 bases between them. DNA of the CDR3: TGTGCCAGCAGGTTTAATCAACTAAGTGACTACACCTTC. This gives the protein CASRFNQLSDYTF.

In its sample, this clone was seen once. The chain couples TRBV5-1 to TRBJ2-1; no firm D call. This CDR3 has 13 amino acids. The ends were cut back, 4 bases at V and 10 bases at J, with 15 bases in the middle. Germline V gene sequence: CDR1 SGHRS, CDR2 YFSETQ. The CDR3 DNA is TGCGCCAGCAGCATAACCAAGGAAGGCGAGCAGTTCTTC. It specifies CASSITKEGEQFF.

The rearrangement uses TRBV4-3 and TRBJ1-2; D remains unclear. CDR3 length: 14 residues. Between the trimmed V and J ends, which lost 3 bases and 4 bases, there was a span of 12 bases. Looked up from germline, CDR1 is LGHNA and CDR2 is YSLEER. The CDR3 coding sequence is TGCGCCAGCAGCCAGGAACCGGACTCCTATGGCTACACCTTC. Its protein product is CASSQEPDSYGYTF.

The CDR3 loop is CASSIGHLAAYNEQFF. In nucleotides, the CDR3 is TGTGCCAGTAGTATAGGGCACCTAGCGGCATACAATGAGCAGTTCTTC. This chain joins TRBV19 and TRBJ2-1, with TRBD2 matching over 7 bases. V dropped 1 base and J dropped 4; count of bases not matched to a gene: 7. CDR3 size: 16 residues. Germline V lookup: CDR1 LNHDA, CDR2 SQIVND (reference sequence).